This is a list of T cell receptor beta chains from one sample in a study of blood T cell repertoires in COVID-19. TCRdb's table, derived via immunoSEQ multiplex PCR, lists solely in-frame clones and lacks some. Counted here are 140,000 or so clones, around 90% occurring once; the ten biggest clones make up 9.5% to 12%. The sample comprised peripheral blood. The receptors come from a woman older than 75 with acute or convalescent COVID-19. CDR3s include the opening cysteine and the closing phenylalanine or tryptophan. Fields, in order: V gene, clone size, J gene, D gene, CDR3 protein, CDR3 DNA. A D gene is named only where the DNA matches it firmly. Clone sizes are given selectively: once, few, many, or a class where the clone is expanded.

>TRBV5-1|NA|TRBJ2-5|TRBD2
CASSLAVAGYETQYF
TGCGCCAGCAGCTTGGCTGTAGCGGGGTATGAGACCCAGTACTTC
>TRBV7-3|once|TRBJ1-1|NA
CASSLSPGEWAEAFF
TGTGCCAGCAGCTTAAGTCCAGGGGAGTGGGCTGAAGCTTTCTTT
>TRBV10-2|NA|TRBJ2-1|TRBD1
CASRMGQGATYNEQFF
TGCGCCAGCAGAATGGGACAGGGGGCCACCTACAATGAGCAGTTCTTC
>TRBV18|NA|TRBJ2-7|TRBD1
CASSLGTGGVDEQYF
TGTGCCAGCTCACTCGGGACAGGGGGCGTGGACGAGCAGTACTTC
>TRBV24-1|NA|TRBJ2-2|NA
CATSDARAGELFF
TGTGCCACCAGTGATGCCAGGGCCGGGGAGCTGTTTTTT
>TRBV30|NA|TRBJ1-1|TRBD1
CAWTRTGGTEAFF
TGTGCCTGGACCCGGACAGGGGGCACTGAAGCTTTCTTT
>TRBV7-3|NA|TRBJ2-5|NA
CASSLTGGQGTQYF
TGTGCCAGCAGCTTAACCGGGGGGCAGGGGACCCAGTACTTC
>TRBV5-4|NA|TRBJ2-1|TRBD2
CASSLVGTSGGPQFF
TGTGCCAGCAGCTTGGTCGGGACTAGCGGGGGTCCCCAGTTCTTC
>TRBV9|NA|TRBJ1-3|TRBD1
CASSTLSGGPGNTIYF
TGTGCCAGCAGCACTTTATCAGGGGGCCCTGGAAACACCATATATTTT
>TRBV19|NA|TRBJ2-2|NA
CATNDATANTGELFF
TGTGCCACTAACGACGCGACAGCGAACACCGGGGAGCTGTTTTTT
>TRBV6-1|NA|TRBJ1-2|NA
CASSEAIGGGINYGYTF
TGTGCCAGCAGTGAAGCTATTGGGGGAGGGATAAACTATGGCTACACCTTC
>TRBV3-1/TRBV3-2|NA|TRBJ2-6|NA
CASSQRGGSGANVLTF
TGTGCCAGCAGCCAACGGGGTGGCTCTGGGGCCAACGTCCTGACTTTC
>TRBV5-1|NA|TRBJ2-5|TRBD1
CASSLGGGQGQETQYF
TGCGCCAGCAGCTTGGGGGGCGGACAGGGACAAGAGACCCAGTACTTC
>TRBV5-4|NA|TRBJ1-1|TRBD1
CASSLARTGASEAFF
TGTGCCAGCAGCTTGGCCAGAACAGGGGCCTCTGAAGCTTTCTTT